These 8 T cell receptor beta chains came from one sample sequenced in a study of blood T cell repertoires in COVID-19. Only in-frame clones appear in the TCRdb table, and some are missing; sequencing was by immunoSEQ multiplex PCR. The sample holds a few hundred thousand clones, about 93% seen once. The specimen was peripheral blood. The receptor source for this set is a woman younger than 45 with COVID-19, enrolled during active disease.

This clone was counted only a few times. J is TRBJ2-7 and V is TRBV2; 10 positions match TRBD1. With 9 bases clipped from V and 2 bases from J, the junction kept 7 bases outside the gene matches. Germline CDR1 is SNHLY and CDR2 is FYNNEI. The CDR3 extends over 14 amino acids. The CDR3, as DNA: TGTGCCAGTACCCGGGACAGGGGCGCCTACGAGCAGTACTTC. It specifies CASTRDRGAYEQYF.

The J gene is TRBJ1-2, the V gene TRBV28, with D perhaps TRBD1 (5 bases). Looked up from germline, CDR1 is MDHEN and CDR2 is SYDVKM. V gave up 6 bases and J gave up 4 bases, with 15 bases separating them. The CDR3 consists of 14 residues. The CDR3 region has the DNA TGTGCCAGCAGATGGGACGGGGAGGTCTATGGCTACACCTTC. Amino acid sequence: CASRWDGEVYGYTF.

The V gene is TRBV14, the J gene TRBJ1-1; D is undetermined. Trimming shortened V by 1 base and J by 5 bases, and 11 bases separated the two germline ends. This CDR3 is 14 amino acids long. Germline lookup yields CDR1 SGHDN and CDR2 FVKESK. The CDR3 DNA follows: TGTGCCAGCAGCCAAGGTGGAGGGTATACTGAAGCTTTCTTT. Encoded protein: CASSQGGGYTEAFF.

The V call is TRBV18, the J call TRBJ2-7; 7 positions match TRBD1. CDR3 length: 15 amino acids. Germline CDR1 is KGHSH and CDR2 is LQKENI. V trimming: 3 bases; J trimming: 1 base; junction bases outside the gene matches: 6. CDR3 amino acids: CASSPNRGASYEQYF. The CDR3 DNA reads as TGTGCCAGCTCACCGAACAGGGGTGCGTCCTACGAGCAGTACTTC.

This rearrangement joins TRBV14 to TRBJ1-2; D perhaps matches TRBD1 (5 bases). CDR1 is SGHDN, CDR2 FVKESK, per germline. The CDR3 sequence is 17 residues long. V was cut by 2 bases and J by 3 bases, with 19 bases left in between. CDR3 sequence (DNA): TGTGCCAGCAGCCAAACTTTGATCCACGCCAGGGACTATGGCTACACCTTC. It is translated as CASSQTLIHARDYGYTF.

This clone was detected a few times. The chain carries TRBV10-3 and TRBJ1-1; 9 nucleotides line up with TRBD1. Germline CDR1 reads ENHRY; CDR2 reads SYGVKD. J was trimmed by 1 base and V by 7 bases; bases with no gene match: 4. There are 14 residues in the CDR3. CDR3 in amino acids: CAITTGQGNTEAFF. The CDR3 nucleotides are TGTGCCATCACCACGGGACAGGGGAACACTGAAGCTTTCTTT.

The chain joins TRBV27 to TRBJ1-3; TRBD1 matches 10 bases. With V trimmed by 7 bases and J by 9 bases, 15 bases remained unmatched. Germline CDR1 is MNHEY and CDR2 is SMNVEV (reference sequence). The CDR3 is 16 amino acids. The CDR3 DNA reads as TGTGCCAGCAAAAGACAGGGGGCGGGATTGGTTGGCACCATATATTTT. It specifies CASKRQGAGLVGTIYF.

V is TRBV28 and J is TRBJ1-1, with D possibly TRBD1 on 5 matching bases. The CDR3 spans 14 residues. Germline V lookup: CDR1 MDHEN, CDR2 SYDVKM. Deletions cut 6 bases from V and 1 base from J, with 12 bases between. In DNA form, the CDR3 reads TGTGCCAGCAGCGCGGGGGGGTGGAACACTGAAGCTTTCTTT. Encoded protein: CASSAGGWNTEAFF.